The 10 T cell receptor beta chains given below trace back to one sample, sequenced in a study of siplizumab effects on memory and regulatory T cells. Repertoires were generated with immunoSEQ multiplex PCR, while TCRdb's copy carries only in-frame clones and drops some. The sample comprises over 7,500 clones, around two fifths of which are singletons, and 8.5% to 9.5% rests with the top ten. For 6 days at 37°C, the mixed lymphocyte reaction cells were kept in coculture. Which antigens these TCRs recognize remains unknown. The sequencing input was CFSE-low (dividing) CD4+ T cells sorted from an allogeneic mixed lymphocyte reaction. Every receptor here comes from a human donor in good health; the cells came from an allogeneic mixed lymphocyte reaction.

This clone is classed as medium-sized. V usage is TRBV28 and J usage is TRBJ1-1; no clear D gene. The length of the CDR3 is 14 residues. Germline V gives CDR1 MDHEN, CDR2 SYDVKM. Trimming shortened V by 6 bases and J by 0 bases, and 11 bases separated the two germline ends. This CDR3 is CASRESRVNTEAFF. The CDR3 coding sequence is TGTGCCAGCAGGGAGTCCAGAGTGAACACTGAAGCTTTCTTT.

This chain links TRBV6-1 with TRBJ2-1; D unclear. Germline CDR1 MNHNS, CDR2 SASEGT. The germline V and J ends were trimmed by 8 bases and 4 bases, with 6 bases remaining between them. The CDR3 is 11 residues long. This CDR3 reads CASGGYNEQFF. The CDR3 DNA sequence: TGTGCCAGCGGTGGGTACAATGAGCAGTTCTTC.

Within the sample, this clone is medium-sized. The chain has TRBV29-1 and TRBJ1-1; no reliable D call. There are 11 residues in the CDR3. Trimming shortened V by 8 bases and J by 1 base, and 8 bases separated the two germline ends. Per germline, CDR1 SQVTM and CDR2 ANQGSEA. This CDR3 is CSTRQNTEAFF. The CDR3 nucleotides are TGCAGCACCCGACAGAACACTGAAGCTTTCTTT.

Here the CDR3 reads CASSQGYNEQFF. In nucleotides, the CDR3 is TGTGCCAGCAGCCAAGGGTACAATGAGCAGTTCTTC. The J gene is TRBJ2-1, the V gene TRBV4-2; no clear D gene. Deletions cut 1 base from V and 4 bases from J, with 2 bases between. In germline, CDR1 is LGHNA, CDR2 YNFKEQ. The CDR3 is made up of 12 amino acids.

This chain links TRBV10-3 with TRBJ2-5; the match to TRBD2 covers 15 bases. CDR3 length: 17 residues. Germline CDR1 reads ENHRY; CDR2 reads SYGVKD. J was trimmed by 4 bases and V by 4 bases; bases with no gene match: 7. The CDR3 sequence is CAISAGQGLAGGETQYF. The CDR3 DNA is TGTGCCATCAGTGCCGGCCAGGGACTAGCGGGAGGAGAGACCCAGTACTTC.

This clone is medium-sized by share. The gene calls are TRBV28 and TRBJ1-5; D remains ambiguous. Germline CDR1 reads MDHEN; CDR2 reads SYDVKM. The CDR3 is 12 amino acids. V was clipped by 2 bases and J by 6 bases, with 5 bases between them. The chain's CDR3 is CASSLLRQPQHF. The CDR3 nucleotides are TGTGCCAGCAGTTTACTGCGTCAGCCCCAGCATTTT.

Of note for this clone: One base separates it from a far larger clone, so it is likely a read error. The genes are TRBV2 and TRBJ2-7; TRBD2 aligns across 9 bases. The germline gives CDR1 SNHLY, CDR2 FYNNEI. The CDR3 is made up of 15 amino acids. The J segment lost 2 bases and the V segment lost 4 bases, leaving 6 bases of the junction unmatched. The CDR3 loop is CASSAASGTAYEQYF. The CDR3 nucleotides read TGTGCCAGCAGTGCTGCTAGCGGGACGGCCTACGAGCAGTACTTC.

The CDR3 DNA reads as TGTGCCATCAGTGGCCGGGACAGAGGCTCCAATGAGCAGTTCTTC. It encodes CAISGRDRGSNEQFF. This sequence joins TRBV10-3 and TRBJ2-1; the match to TRBD1 covers 7 bases. Per germline, CDR1 ENHRY and CDR2 SYGVKD. V lost 4 bases and J lost 6; bases outside the gene matches: 9. This CDR3 comprises 15 residues.

The CDR3 DNA follows: TGTGCCAGCAGCCCCGGGAAGTCGCGGAACGAGCAGTACTTC. This encodes CASSPGKSRNEQYF. The rearrangement uses TRBV4-2 and TRBJ2-7, with D tentatively TRBD2 (5 bases). Germline lookup yields CDR1 LGHNA and CDR2 YNFKEQ. The CDR3 has 14 residues. The ends were cut back, 4 bases at V and 5 bases at J, with 15 bases in the middle.

The V gene is TRBV5-1, the J gene TRBJ2-7; D unresolved. Germline CDR1 reads SGHRS; CDR2 reads YFSETQ. With 4 bases removed from V and 0 bases from J, the gap between germline ends came to 14 bases. This CDR3 is built from 15 residues. The CDR3 loop reads CASSPLDPSSYEQYF. The CDR3 DNA is TGCGCCAGCAGCCCGCTAGACCCCAGCTCCTACGAGCAGTACTTC.